This T cell receptor beta chain appears in the sequencing data of a study of cytomegalovirus exposure and HLA in healthy donors. Trimming removed 4 bases from V and 5 bases from J; junction bases left unmatched: 2. Looked up from germline, CDR1 is MGHRA and CDR2 is YSYEKL. This CDR3 is 13 amino acids long. The study, taken as a whole, reports: There were some public TCRs occurring in many donors, but most TCR sequences were rare.

Assay: immunoSEQ multiplex PCR; the TCRdb copy retains only in-frame clones and omits some. The sample has around 98,000 clones; roughly nine tenths are singletons. For this clone: As yet, its antigen is unknown.

Sequencing input: PBMCs. This chain joins TRBV4-1 and TRBJ2-7; 10 nucleotides line up with TRBD1. This receptor was taken from a woman in her twenties or thirties in good health and CMV-seronegative. The CDR3 region has the DNA TGCGCCAGCAGCCGACAGGGGGCGGACGAGCAGTACTTC. This gives the protein CASSRQGADEQYF.